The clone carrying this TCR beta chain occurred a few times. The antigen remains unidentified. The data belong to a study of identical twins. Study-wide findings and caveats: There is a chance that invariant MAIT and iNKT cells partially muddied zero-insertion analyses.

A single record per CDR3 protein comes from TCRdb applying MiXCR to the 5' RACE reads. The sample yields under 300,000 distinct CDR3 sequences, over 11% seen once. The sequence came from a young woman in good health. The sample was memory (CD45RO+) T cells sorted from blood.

The CDR3 loop is CASSQDFGYTDTQYF. The CDR3 bases are TGCGCCAGCAGCCAAGATTTTGGGTACACAGATACGCAGTATTTT. The V and J genes are TRBV4-3 and TRBJ2-3; D gene unclear. Trimming took 0 bases from V and 2 from J, leaving 9 bases between them. This CDR3 region has 15 residues. CDR1 and CDR2 (germline): LGHNA, YSLEER.